This is a list of T cell receptor beta chains from one sample in a study of blood T cell repertoires in COVID-19. Measured with immunoSEQ multiplex PCR; TCRdb has only the in-frame clones, and not every one. The table records around 60,000 clones, over 60% of them present only once. The sequenced sample was peripheral blood. The receptors were sampled from a man between 25 and 39 years old with COVID-19, enrolled during active disease. Both conserved end residues are trimmed from each CDR3. A D gene is named only where the DNA matches it firmly.

J: TRBJ2-7; D: NA; V: TRBV30; CDR3: AWEHLREQY
J: TRBJ2-1; D: TRBD1; V: TRBV4-1; CDR3: ASSIRQGDYNEQF
J: TRBJ2-4; D: TRBD2; V: TRBV10-1; CDR3: AAGGEAKNIQY
J: TRBJ2-3; D: TRBD2; V: TRBV7-6; CDR3: ASSLVAGHTDTQY
J: TRBJ2-7; D: TRBD2; V: TRBV7-2; CDR3: ASSDPGLADEQY
J: TRBJ1-6; D: TRBD1; V: TRBV6-2/TRBV6-3; CDR3: ASSRDRGNSPLH
J: TRBJ1-4; D: TRBD1; V: TRBV7-6; CDR3: ASSSGQGVGKLF
J: TRBJ1-2; D: TRBD1; V: TRBV7-8; CDR3: ASSSRTGDGYT
J: TRBJ2-3; D: TRBD2; V: TRBV4-2; CDR3: ASSQEAGGPDTQY
J: TRBJ2-1; D: NA; V: TRBV7-2; CDR3: ASSRPPTGPSSYNEQF
J: TRBJ2-3; D: NA; V: TRBV6-2/TRBV6-3; CDR3: ASSSGWGGTDTQY
J: TRBJ2-1; D: NA; V: TRBV28; CDR3: ASSYQQAGPRDNEQF
J: TRBJ2-7; D: TRBD2; V: TRBV6-5; CDR3: ASSPGTRGLEQY
J: TRBJ2-4; D: NA; V: TRBV27; CDR3: ASSSYRDSQNIQY
J: TRBJ1-5; D: NA; V: TRBV7-2; CDR3: ASSLDGHINQPQH
J: TRBJ2-1; D: NA; V: TRBV11-3; CDR3: ASSFLRDNEQF
J: TRBJ2-7; D: TRBD2; V: TRBV6-5; CDR3: ASSYSITGGTEQY
J: TRBJ2-1; D: TRBD2; V: TRBV5-1; CDR3: ASSLQRGGNEQF
J: TRBJ1-1; D: TRBD1; V: TRBV18; CDR3: ASSPGQGLGNTEAF
J: TRBJ2-2; D: NA; V: TRBV5-1; CDR3: ASSLSRADTGELF
J: TRBJ2-1; D: NA; V: TRBV21-1; CDR3: ASTFRRRGTSKYNEQF
J: TRBJ2-1; D: TRBD2; V: TRBV11-3; CDR3: ASSPGTSGSSYNEQF
J: TRBJ2-7; D: NA; V: TRBV4-3; CDR3: ASSQQTGLYEQY
J: TRBJ2-7; D: NA; V: TRBV11-3; CDR3: ASSPTISYEQY
J: TRBJ2-7; D: NA; V: TRBV7-2; CDR3: ASSWGQVSTPIEQY
J: TRBJ1-6; D: NA; V: TRBV7-9; CDR3: ASSLGVQGLVSPLH
J: TRBJ2-7; D: TRBD1; V: TRBV28; CDR3: ASSSGTGNEQY
J: TRBJ1-1; D: TRBD1; V: TRBV2; CDR3: ASRTRQGGYDTEAF
J: TRBJ1-2; D: TRBD1; V: TRBV28; CDR3: ASSTETGGAIDHGYT
J: TRBJ2-3; D: TRBD1; V: TRBV19; CDR3: ASSTLQGSPDTQY
J: TRBJ2-5; D: TRBD1; V: TRBV6-5; CDR3: ASRQGGAETQY
J: TRBJ1-2; D: NA; V: TRBV12-3/TRBV12-4; CDR3: ASRPGQNYGYT
J: TRBJ1-1; D: NA; V: TRBV19; CDR3: ASSIYGTRGTEAF
J: TRBJ1-2; D: NA; V: TRBV6-2/TRBV6-3; CDR3: ASSYSGLGDYGYT
J: TRBJ2-3; D: TRBD2; V: TRBV5-5; CDR3: ASSLDLAGGGVDTQY
J: TRBJ1-3; D: NA; V: TRBV7-6; CDR3: ASSSDTNSGNTIY
J: TRBJ2-5; D: NA; V: TRBV11-2; CDR3: ASSFSRRRETQY
J: TRBJ1-4; D: TRBD1; V: TRBV30; CDR3: AWSSPTGYRGNEKLF
J: TRBJ2-7; D: TRBD1; V: TRBV23-1; CDR3: ASSQPEGAGYEQY
J: TRBJ2-5; D: NA; V: TRBV6-4; CDR3: ASSLLAGETQY
J: TRBJ2-7; D: TRBD2; V: TRBV5-5; CDR3: ASSLEVGLAGWVYEQY
J: TRBJ2-1; D: TRBD2; V: TRBV7-6; CDR3: ASSLRTSGYNEQF
J: TRBJ2-1; D: TRBD2; V: TRBV10-3; CDR3: AIGEREALHNEQF
J: TRBJ2-1; D: TRBD2; V: TRBV5-6; CDR3: ASSLVGLADYNEQF
J: TRBJ2-2; D: NA; V: TRBV11-3; CDR3: ASSLVVENTGELF
J: TRBJ2-7; D: TRBD1; V: TRBV18; CDR3: ASSPSEGQSRYEQY
J: TRBJ2-7; D: TRBD2; V: TRBV7-9; CDR3: ASSPLTSSDEQY
J: TRBJ2-5; D: NA; V: TRBV28; CDR3: ASSPRGQETQY
J: TRBJ2-7; D: NA; V: TRBV27; CDR3: ASSGATISGAYEQY
J: TRBJ2-7; D: NA; V: TRBV21-1; CDR3: ASSNPRDRRCYGQY
J: TRBJ1-1; D: NA; V: TRBV21-1; CDR3: ASSKGGRGPDTEAF
J: TRBJ1-5; D: NA; V: TRBV28; CDR3: ASSLKSYYSNQPQH
J: TRBJ1-1; D: NA; V: TRBV27; CDR3: ASFKRAGNTEAF